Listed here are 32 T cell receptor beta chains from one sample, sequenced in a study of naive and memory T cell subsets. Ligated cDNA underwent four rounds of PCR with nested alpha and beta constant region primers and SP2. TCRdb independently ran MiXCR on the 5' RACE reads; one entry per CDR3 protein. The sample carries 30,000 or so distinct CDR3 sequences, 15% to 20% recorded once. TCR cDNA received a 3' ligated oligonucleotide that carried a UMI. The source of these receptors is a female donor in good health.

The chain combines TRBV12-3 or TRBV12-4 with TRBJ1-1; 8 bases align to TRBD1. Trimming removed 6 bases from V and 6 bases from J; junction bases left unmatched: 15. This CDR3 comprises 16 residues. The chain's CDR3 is CASSPWTGPLSAEAFF. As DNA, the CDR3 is TGTGCCAGCAGCCCCTGGACAGGGCCCCTTAGCGCTGAAGCTTTCTTT.

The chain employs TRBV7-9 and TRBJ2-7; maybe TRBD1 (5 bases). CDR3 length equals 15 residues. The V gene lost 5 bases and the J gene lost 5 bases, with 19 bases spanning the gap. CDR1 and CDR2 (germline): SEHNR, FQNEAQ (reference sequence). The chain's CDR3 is CASSNQGNPSDEQYF. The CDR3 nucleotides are TGTGCCAGCAGCAACCAGGGAAATCCCTCGGACGAGCAGTACTTC. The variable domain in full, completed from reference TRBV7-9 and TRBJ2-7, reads DTGVSQNPRHKITKRGQNVTFRCDPISEHNRLYWYRQTLGQGPEFLTYFQNEAQLEKSRLLSDRFSAERPKGSFSTLEIQRTEQGDSAMYLCASSNQGNPSDEQYFGPGTRLTVT.

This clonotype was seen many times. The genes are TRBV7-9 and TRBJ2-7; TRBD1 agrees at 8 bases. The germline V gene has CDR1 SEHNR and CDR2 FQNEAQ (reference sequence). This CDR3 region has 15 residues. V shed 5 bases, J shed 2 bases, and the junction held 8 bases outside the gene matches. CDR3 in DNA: TGTGCCAGCAGCCCGCGACAGGGGAGGACCTACGAGCAGTACTTC. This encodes CASSPRQGRTYEQYF.

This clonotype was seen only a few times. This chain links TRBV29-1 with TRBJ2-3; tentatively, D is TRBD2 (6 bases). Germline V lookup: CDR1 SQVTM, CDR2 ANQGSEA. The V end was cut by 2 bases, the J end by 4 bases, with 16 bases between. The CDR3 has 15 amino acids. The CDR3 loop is CSVEPRVGGADTQYF. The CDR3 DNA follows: TGCAGCGTTGAACCCCGAGTGGGAGGTGCAGATACGCAGTATTTT.

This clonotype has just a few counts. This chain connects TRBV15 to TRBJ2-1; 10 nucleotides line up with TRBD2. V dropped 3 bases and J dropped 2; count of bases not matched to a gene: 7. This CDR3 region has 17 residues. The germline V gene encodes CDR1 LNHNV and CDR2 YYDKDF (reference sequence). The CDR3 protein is CATSSLLAGLTYNEQFF. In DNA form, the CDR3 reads TGTGCCACCAGCAGTCTACTAGCGGGGTTGACCTACAATGAGCAGTTCTTC.

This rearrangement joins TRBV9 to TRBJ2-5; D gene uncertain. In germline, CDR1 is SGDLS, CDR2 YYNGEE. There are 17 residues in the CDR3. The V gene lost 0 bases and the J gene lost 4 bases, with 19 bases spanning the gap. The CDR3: CASSVEDGRSVRETQYF. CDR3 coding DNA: TGTGCCAGCAGCGTAGAGGACGGCAGGAGTGTTCGAGAGACCCAGTACTTC.

CDR3 bases: TGCAGTGCTAGAGGAGAAACTAGCAATCAGCCCCAGCATTTT. Protein: CSARGETSNQPQHF. The rearrangement joins TRBV20-1 to TRBJ1-5; D is uncertain. V was shortened by 1 base and J by 0 bases, with 7 bases between the two germline ends. Germline lookup yields CDR1 DFQATT and CDR2 SNEGSKA (reference sequence). This CDR3 contains 14 residues.

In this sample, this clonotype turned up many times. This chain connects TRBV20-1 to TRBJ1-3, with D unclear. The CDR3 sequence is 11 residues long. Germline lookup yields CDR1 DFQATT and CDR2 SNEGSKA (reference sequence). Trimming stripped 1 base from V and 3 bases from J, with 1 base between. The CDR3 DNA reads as TGCAGTGCTAGAGTTGGAAACACCATATATTTT. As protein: CSARVGNTIYF.

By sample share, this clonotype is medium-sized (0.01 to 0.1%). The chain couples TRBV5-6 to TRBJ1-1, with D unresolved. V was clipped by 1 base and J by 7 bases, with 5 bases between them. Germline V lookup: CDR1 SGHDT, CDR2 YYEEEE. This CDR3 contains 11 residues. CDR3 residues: CASSLRLEAFF. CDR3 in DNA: TGTGCCAGCAGCTTGAGGCTTGAAGCTTTCTTT.

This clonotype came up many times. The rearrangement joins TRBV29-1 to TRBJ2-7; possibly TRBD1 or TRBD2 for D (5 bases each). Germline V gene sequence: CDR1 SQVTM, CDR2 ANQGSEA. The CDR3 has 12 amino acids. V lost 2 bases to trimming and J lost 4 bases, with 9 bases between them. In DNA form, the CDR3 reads TGCAGCGTTGAAACTGGGGGTTACGAGCAGTACTTC. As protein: CSVETGGYEQYF.

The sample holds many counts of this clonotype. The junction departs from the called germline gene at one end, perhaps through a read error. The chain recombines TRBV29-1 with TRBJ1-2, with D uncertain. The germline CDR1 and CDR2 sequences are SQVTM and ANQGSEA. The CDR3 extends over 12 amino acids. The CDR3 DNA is TGCAGCGTTCAAGGTACAAACTATGGCGACACCTTC. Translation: CSVQGTNYGDTF.

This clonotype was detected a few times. The CDR3 bases are TGTGCCAGCGAGCAATTCGGGGTTGGGAGTGAAGCTTTCTTT. Translated, it gives CASEQFGVGSEAFF. This chain joins TRBV2 and TRBJ1-1; D gene ambiguous. Germline V gives CDR1 SNHLY, CDR2 FYNNEI. The CDR3 sequence is 14 residues long. Deletions cut 8 bases from V and 7 bases from J, with 20 bases between.

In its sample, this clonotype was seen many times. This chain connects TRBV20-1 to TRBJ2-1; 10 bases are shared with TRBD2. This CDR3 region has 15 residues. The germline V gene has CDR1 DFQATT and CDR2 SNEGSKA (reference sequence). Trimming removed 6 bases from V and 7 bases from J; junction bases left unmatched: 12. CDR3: CSAPFRAGGVNEQFF. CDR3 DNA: TGCAGTGCCCCGTTTCGAGCGGGGGGGGTGAATGAGCAGTTCTTC.

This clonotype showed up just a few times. CDR3 DNA: TGTGCCAGCAGCTTAGGGCACGAGACCCAGTACTTC. This sequence encodes CASSLGHETQYF. The chain uses TRBV7-2 and TRBJ2-5; D not resolved. The CDR3 has 12 residues. V lost 1 base and J 5 bases, leaving 5 bases between the germline ends. In germline, CDR1 is SGHTA, CDR2 FQGNSA.

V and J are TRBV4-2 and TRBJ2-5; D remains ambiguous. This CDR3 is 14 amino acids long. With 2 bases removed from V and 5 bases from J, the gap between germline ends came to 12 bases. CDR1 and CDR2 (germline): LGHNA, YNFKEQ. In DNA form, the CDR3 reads TGTGCCAGCAGCCAACGGCAGTCGAGCGAGACCCAGTACTTC. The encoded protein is CASSQRQSSETQYF.

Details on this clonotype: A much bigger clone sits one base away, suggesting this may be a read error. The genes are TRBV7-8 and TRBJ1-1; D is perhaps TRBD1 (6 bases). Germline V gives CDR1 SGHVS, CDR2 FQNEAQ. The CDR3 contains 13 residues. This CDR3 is CAGSVDRNTEAFF. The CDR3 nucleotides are TGTGCCGGCAGCGTGGACAGAAACACTGAAGCTTTCTTT.

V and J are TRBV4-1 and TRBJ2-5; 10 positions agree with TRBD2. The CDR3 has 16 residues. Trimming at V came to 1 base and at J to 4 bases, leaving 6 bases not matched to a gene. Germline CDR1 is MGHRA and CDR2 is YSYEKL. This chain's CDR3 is CASSQASGGPPETQYF. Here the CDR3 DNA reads TGCGCCAGCAGCCAAGCTAGCGGGGGCCCCCCAGAGACCCAGTACTTC.

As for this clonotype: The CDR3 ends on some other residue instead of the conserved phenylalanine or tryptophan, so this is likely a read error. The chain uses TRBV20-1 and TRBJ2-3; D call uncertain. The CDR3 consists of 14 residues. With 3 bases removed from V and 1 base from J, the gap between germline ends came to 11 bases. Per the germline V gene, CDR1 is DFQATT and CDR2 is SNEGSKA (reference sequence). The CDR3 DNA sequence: TGCAGTGCTAGGCCGATTATCTGCACAGATACGCAGTATTTA. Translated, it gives CSARPIICTDTQYL.

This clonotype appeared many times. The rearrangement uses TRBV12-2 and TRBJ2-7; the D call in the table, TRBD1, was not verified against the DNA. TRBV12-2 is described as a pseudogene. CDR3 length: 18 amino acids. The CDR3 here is CASRLWGGGQRRLEVPYF. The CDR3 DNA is TGTGCAAGTCGCTTATGGGGGGGGGGGCAGCGGCGACTGGAGGTTCCGTACTTC.

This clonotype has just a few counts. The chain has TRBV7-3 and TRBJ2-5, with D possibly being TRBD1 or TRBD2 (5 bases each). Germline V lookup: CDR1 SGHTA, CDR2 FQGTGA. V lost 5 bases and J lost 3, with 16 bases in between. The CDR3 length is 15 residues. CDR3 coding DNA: TGTGCCAGCAGCCGGGGAGCCGGGACGAAAGAGACCCAGTACTTC. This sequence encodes CASSRGAGTKETQYF.

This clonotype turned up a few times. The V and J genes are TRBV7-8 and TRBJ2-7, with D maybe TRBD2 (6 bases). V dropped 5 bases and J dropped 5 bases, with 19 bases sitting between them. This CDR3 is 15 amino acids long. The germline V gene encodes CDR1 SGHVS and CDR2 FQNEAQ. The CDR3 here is CASSLRPRGADEQYF. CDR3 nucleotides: TGTGCCAGCAGCCTACGTCCGCGGGGAGCCGACGAGCAGTACTTC.

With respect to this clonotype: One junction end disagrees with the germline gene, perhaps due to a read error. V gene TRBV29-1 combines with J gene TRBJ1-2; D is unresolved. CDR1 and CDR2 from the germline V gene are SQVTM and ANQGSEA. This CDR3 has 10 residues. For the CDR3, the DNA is TGCAGCGTGGCCTCCTATGGCGACACCTTC. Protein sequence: CSVASYGDTF.

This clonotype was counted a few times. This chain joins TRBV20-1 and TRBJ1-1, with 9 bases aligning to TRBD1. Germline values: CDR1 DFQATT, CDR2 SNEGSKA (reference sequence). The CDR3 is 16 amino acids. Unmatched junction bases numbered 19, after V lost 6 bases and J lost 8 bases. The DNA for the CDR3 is TGCAGTGCGAAAGTCCCCGTACCGGGACAGGGTAAGGAAGCTTTCTTT. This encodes CSAKVPVPGQGKEAFF.

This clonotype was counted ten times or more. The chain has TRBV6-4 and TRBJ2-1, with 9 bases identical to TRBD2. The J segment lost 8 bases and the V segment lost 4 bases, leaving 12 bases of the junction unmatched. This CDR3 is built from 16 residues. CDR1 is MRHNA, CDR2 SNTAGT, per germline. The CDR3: CASSARRGGAFDEQFF. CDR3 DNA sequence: TGTGCCAGCAGTGCCAGGCGGGGGGGCGCGTTCGATGAGCAGTTCTTC.

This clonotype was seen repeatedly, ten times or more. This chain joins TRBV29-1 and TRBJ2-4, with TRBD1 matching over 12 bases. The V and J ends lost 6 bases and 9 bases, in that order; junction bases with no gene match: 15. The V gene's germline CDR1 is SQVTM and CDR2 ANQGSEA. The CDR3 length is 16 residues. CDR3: CSVDLRDRGPKGIQYF. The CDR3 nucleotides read TGCAGCGTGGACCTCCGGGACAGGGGGCCCAAAGGCATTCAGTACTTC.

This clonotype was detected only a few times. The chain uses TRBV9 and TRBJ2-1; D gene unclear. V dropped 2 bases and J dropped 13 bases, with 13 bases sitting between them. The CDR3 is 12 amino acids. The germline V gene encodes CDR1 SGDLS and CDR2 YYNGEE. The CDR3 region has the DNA TGTGCCAGCAGCGTTGATTGGCAAGCCCAGTTCTTC. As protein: CASSVDWQAQFF. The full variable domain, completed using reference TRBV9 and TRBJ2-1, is DSGVTQTPKHLITATGQRVTLRCSPRSGDLSVYWYQQSLDQGLQFLIQYYNGEERAKGNILERFSAQQFPDLHSELNLSSLELGDSALYFCASSVDWQAQFFGPGTRLTVL.

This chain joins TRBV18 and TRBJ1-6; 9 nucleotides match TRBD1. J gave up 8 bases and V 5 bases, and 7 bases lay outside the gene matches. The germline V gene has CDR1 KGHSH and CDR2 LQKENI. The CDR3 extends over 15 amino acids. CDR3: CASSSGQGIDSPLHF. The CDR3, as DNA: TGTGCCAGCTCATCAGGACAGGGGATAGATTCACCCCTCCACTTT.

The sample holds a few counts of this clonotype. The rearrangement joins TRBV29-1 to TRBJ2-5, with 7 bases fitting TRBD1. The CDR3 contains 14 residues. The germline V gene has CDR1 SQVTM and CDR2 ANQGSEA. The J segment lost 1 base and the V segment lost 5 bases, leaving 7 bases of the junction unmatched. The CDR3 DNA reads TGCAGCGTTCCACAGGGGATCTGCCAAGAGACCCAGTACTTC. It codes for CSVPQGICQETQYF.

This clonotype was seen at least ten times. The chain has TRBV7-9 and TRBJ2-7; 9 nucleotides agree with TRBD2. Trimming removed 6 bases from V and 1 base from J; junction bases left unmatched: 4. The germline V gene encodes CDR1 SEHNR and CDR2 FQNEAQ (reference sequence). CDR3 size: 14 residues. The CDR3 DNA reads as TGTGCCAGCAGTAGCGGGGGCTATTCCTACGAGCAGTACTTC. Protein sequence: CASSSGGYSYEQYF.

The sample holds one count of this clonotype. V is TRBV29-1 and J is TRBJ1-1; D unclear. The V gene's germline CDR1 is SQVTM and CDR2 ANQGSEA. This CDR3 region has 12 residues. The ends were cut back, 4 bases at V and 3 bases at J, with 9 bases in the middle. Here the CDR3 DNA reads TGCAGCGTTGGCGGGAGCTACACTGAAGCTTTCTTT. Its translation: CSVGGSYTEAFF.

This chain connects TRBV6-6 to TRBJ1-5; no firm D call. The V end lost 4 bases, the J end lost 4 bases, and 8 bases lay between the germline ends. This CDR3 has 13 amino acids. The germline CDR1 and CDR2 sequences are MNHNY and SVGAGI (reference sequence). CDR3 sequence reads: CASSLSENQPQHF. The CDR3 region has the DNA TGTGCCAGCAGTTTATCCGAAAATCAGCCCCAGCATTTT.

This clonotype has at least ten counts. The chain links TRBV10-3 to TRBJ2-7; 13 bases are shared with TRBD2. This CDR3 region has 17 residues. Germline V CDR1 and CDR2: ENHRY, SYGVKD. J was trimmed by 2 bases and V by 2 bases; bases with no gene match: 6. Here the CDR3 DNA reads TGTGCCATCAGTGAGACCGGGACTAGCGGGGCTACCTACGAGCAGTACTTC. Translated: CAISETGTSGATYEQYF.